The 7 T cell receptor beta chains presented below share a single source sample, sequenced in a study of molecular identifiers for immune sequencing clone quantification. One entry per CDR3 protein, called by TCRdb with MiXCR from the PCR reads. The data show about 510,000 distinct CDR3 sequences, about 22% seen once. The source material was naive CD8+ T cells from blood, with Jurkat cell RNA spiked in. The subset is: FACS-sorted CD8+CD4-CCR7+CD45RA+ naive T cells. The source of these receptors is a human donor in good health. Some libraries in this study had Jurkat cell RNA spiked in.

The sample holds a few counts of this clonotype. The chain carries TRBV27 and TRBJ1-5, with D perhaps TRBD1 (5 bases). Trimming took off 6 bases at V and 10 bases at J, with 16 bases between the two ends. The CDR3 extends over 13 amino acids. Germline V gene sequence: CDR1 MNHEY, CDR2 SMNVEV (reference sequence). Here the CDR3 reads CASSPTPGRPQHF. CDR3 sequence (DNA): TGTGCCAGCAGCCCAACCCCAGGGCGCCCCCAGCATTTT.

A word on this clonotype: With a much larger clone just one base away, this may be a read error. The chain uses TRBV6-5 and TRBJ2-3, with 10 bases that match TRBD2. This CDR3 spans 20 amino acids. In germline, CDR1 is MNHEY, CDR2 SVGAGI. This CDR3 is CAGSKTGTSDLAYSADTQYF. In nucleotides, the CDR3 is TGTGCCGGCAGCAAGACGGGGACTAGCGACCTAGCCTATTCTGCAGATACGCAGTATTTT.

As for this clonotype: The junction and the germline gene differ at one end; a read error may be behind it. The V and J genes are TRBV5-1 and TRBJ2-1, with D possibly matching TRBD2 (5 bases). Germline CDR1 reads SGHRS; CDR2 reads YFSETQ. The length of the CDR3 is 15 residues. Here the CDR3 DNA reads TGCGCCGGCAGCCTCATTAGCGTTACCTACAATGAGCAGTTCTTC. It specifies CAGSLISVTYNEQFF.

This clonotype showed up many times. The chain employs TRBV7-9 and TRBJ2-3; D possibly corresponds to TRBD2 (6 bases). CDR3 length: 16 residues. Trimming removed 6 bases at V and 4 bases at J, with 20 bases between. CDR1 SEHNR and CDR2 FQNEAQ come from the germline V gene (reference sequence). The CDR3 region has the DNA TGTGCCAGCAGTTTCCCGCCGGGGGTGGTTGCAGATACGCAGTATTTT. Its translation: CASSFPPGVVADTQYF.

This clonotype has only a few counts. The rearrangement joins TRBV29-1 to TRBJ2-3; D may be TRBD1 (6 bases). CDR1 and CDR2 from the germline V gene are SQVTM and ANQGSEA. There are 15 residues in the CDR3. Trimming cost V 6 bases and J 7 bases, with 23 bases left between them. CDR3: CSVVPQGKTQNTQYF. The CDR3 DNA reads TGCAGCGTCGTCCCACAGGGCAAAACGCAAAATACGCAGTATTTT.

Turning to this clonotype: One junction end disagrees with the germline gene, perhaps due to a read error. V is TRBV7-2 and J is TRBJ2-7; D is uncertain. This CDR3 contains 14 residues. CDR1 is SGHTA, CDR2 FQGNSA, per germline. The CDR3 protein is CASSPFGQSYEQHF. CDR3 DNA sequence: TGTGCCAGCAGCCCGTTTGGGCAGTCCTACGAGCAGCACTTC.

This clonotype has at least ten counts. This chain uses TRBV29-1 with TRBJ2-7; 12 bases map to TRBD2. Germline V gives CDR1 SQVTM, CDR2 ANQGSEA. The CDR3 totals 13 residues. The junction had 4 bases not matched to a gene; V was cut back by 6 bases and J by 4 bases. The CDR3: CSVETSGSYEQYF. As DNA, the CDR3 is TGCAGCGTGGAGACTAGCGGGAGTTACGAGCAGTACTTC.